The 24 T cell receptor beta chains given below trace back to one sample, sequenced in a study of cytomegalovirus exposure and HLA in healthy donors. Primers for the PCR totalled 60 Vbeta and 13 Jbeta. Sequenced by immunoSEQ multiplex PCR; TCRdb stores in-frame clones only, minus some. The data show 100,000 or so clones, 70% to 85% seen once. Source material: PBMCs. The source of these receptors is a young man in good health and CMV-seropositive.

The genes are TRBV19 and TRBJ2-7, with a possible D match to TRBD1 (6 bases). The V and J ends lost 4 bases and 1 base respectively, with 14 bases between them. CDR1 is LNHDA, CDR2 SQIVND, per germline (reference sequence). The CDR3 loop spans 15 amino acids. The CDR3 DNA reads TGTGCCAGTAGTAGACAGGACGCTTCATCCTACGAGCAGTACTTC. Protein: CASSRQDASSYEQYF. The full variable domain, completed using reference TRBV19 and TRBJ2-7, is DGGITQSPKYLFRKEGQNVTLSCEQNLNHDAMYWYRQDPGQGLRLIYYSQIVNDFQKGDIAEGYSVSREKKESFPLTVTSAQKNPTAFYLCASSRQDASSYEQYFGPGTRLTVT.

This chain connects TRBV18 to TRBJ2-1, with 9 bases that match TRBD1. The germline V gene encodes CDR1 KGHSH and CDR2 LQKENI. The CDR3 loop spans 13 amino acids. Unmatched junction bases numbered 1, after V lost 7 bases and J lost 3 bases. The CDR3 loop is CASLTGGYNEQFF. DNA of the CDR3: TGTGCCAGCTTGACAGGGGGCTACAATGAGCAGTTCTTC.

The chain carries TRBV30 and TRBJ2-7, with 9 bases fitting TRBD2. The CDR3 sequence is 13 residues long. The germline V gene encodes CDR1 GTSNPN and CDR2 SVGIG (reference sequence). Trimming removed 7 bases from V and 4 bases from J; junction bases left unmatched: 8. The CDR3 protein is CASDSGRGYEQYF. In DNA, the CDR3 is TGTGCCTCAGATAGCGGGAGAGGTTACGAGCAGTACTTC.

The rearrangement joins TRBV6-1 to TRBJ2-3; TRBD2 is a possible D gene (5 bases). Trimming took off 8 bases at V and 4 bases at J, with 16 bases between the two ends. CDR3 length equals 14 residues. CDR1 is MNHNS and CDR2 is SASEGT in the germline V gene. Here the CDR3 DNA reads TGTGCCAGCCGAACTAGGGTCGCGGCAGATACGCAGTATTTT. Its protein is CASRTRVAADTQYF.

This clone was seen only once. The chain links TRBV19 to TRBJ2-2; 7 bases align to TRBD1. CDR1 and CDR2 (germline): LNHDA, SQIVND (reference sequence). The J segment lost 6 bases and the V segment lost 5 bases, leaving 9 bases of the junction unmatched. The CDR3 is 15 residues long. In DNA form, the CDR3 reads TGTGCCAGTAGTGGTAGGACAGGAGGAGCCGGGGAGCTGTTTTTT. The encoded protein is CASSGRTGGAGELFF.

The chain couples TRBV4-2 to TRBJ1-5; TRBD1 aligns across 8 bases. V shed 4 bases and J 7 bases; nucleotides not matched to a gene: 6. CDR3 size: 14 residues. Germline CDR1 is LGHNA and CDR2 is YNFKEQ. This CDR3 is CASSPTGGEQPQHF. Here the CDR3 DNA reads TGTGCCAGCAGCCCTACAGGGGGAGAACAGCCCCAGCATTTT.

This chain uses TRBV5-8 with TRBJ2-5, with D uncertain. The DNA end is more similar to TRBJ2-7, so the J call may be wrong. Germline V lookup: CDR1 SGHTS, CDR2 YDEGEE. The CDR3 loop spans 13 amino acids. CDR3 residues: CASSFGEFYEQYF. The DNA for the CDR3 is TGTGCCAGCAGCTTTGGAGAATTCTACGAGCAGTACTTC.

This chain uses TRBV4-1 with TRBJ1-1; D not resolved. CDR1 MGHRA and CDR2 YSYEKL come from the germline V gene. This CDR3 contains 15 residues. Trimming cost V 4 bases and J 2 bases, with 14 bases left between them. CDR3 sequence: CASSLDWASNTEAFF. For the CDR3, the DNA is TGCGCCAGCAGCCTTGATTGGGCGTCCAACACTGAAGCTTTCTTT.

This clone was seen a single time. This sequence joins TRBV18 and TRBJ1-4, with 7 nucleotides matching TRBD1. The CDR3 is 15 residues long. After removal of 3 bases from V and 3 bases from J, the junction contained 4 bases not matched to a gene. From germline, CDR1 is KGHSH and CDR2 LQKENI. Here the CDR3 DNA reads TGTGCCAGCTCACCGGGACAGAAGGCTAATGAAAAACTGTTTTTT. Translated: CASSPGQKANEKLFF.

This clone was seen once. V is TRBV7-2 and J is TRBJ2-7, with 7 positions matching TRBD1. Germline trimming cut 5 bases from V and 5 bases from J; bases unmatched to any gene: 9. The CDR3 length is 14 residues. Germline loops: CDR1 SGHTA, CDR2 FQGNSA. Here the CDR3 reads CASSRRDSAHEQYF. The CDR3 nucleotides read TGTGCCAGCAGCCGCCGGGACAGTGCCCACGAGCAGTACTTC.

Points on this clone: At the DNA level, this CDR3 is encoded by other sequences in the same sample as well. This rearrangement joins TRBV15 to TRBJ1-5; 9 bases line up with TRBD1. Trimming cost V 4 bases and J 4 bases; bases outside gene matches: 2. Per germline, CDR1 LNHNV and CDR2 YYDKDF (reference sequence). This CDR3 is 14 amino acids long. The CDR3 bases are TGTGCCACCAGCACAGACAGGGGGAATCAGCCCCAGCATTTT. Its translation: CATSTDRGNQPQHF. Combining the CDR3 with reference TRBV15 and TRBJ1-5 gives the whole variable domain DAMVIQNPRYQVTQFGKPVTLSCSQTLNHNVMYWYQQKSSQAPKLLFHYYDKDFNNEADTPDNFQSRRPNTSFCFLDIRSPGLGDTAMYLCATSTDRGNQPQHFGDGTRLSIL.

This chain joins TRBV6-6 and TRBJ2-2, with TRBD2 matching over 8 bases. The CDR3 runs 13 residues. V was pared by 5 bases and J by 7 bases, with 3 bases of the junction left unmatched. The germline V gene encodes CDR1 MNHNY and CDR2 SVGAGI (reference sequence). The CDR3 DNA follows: TGTGCCAGCAGTAGCCGGGGGGGCGGGGAGCTGTTTTTT. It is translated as CASSSRGGGELFF.

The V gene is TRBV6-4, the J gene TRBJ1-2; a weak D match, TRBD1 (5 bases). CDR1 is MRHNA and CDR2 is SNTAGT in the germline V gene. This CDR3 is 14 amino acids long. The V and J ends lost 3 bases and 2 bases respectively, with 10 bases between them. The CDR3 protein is CASSESRGNYGYTF. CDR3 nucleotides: TGTGCCAGCAGTGAATCCCGGGGGAACTATGGCTACACCTTC.

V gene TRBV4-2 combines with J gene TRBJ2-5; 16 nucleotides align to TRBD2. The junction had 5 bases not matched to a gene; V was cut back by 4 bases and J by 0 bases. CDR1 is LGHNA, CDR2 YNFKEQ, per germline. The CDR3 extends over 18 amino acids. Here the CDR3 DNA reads TGTGCCAGCAGCCCGGGGGGGACTAGCGGGGGGGACCAAGAGACCCAGTACTTC. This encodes CASSPGGTSGGDQETQYF.

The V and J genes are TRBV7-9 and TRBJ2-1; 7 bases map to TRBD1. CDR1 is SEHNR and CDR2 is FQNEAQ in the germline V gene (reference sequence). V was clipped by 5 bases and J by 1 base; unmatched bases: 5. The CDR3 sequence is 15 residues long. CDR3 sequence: CASSLYRGSYNEQFF. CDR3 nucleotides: TGTGCCAGCAGCCTTTACAGGGGATCCTACAATGAGCAGTTCTTC.

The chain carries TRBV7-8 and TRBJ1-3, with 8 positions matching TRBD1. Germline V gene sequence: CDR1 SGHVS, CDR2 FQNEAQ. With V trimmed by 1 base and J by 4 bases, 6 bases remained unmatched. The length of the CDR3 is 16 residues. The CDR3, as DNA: TGTGCCAGCAGCTTAGGTTACAGGGGGAAGGGAAACACCATATATTTT. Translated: CASSLGYRGKGNTIYF.

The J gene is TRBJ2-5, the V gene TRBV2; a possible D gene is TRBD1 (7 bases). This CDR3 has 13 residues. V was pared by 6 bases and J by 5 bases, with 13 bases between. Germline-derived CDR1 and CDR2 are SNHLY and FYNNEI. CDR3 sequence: CASREGAGETQYF. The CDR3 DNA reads TGTGCCAGCAGGGAGGGGGCGGGGGAGACCCAGTACTTC. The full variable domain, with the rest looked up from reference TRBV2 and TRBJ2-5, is EPEVTQTPSHQVTQMGQEVILRCVPISNHLYFYWYRQILGQKVEFLVSFYNNEISEKSEIFDDQFSVERPDGSNFTLKIRSTKLEDSAMYFCASREGAGETQYFGPGTRLLVL.

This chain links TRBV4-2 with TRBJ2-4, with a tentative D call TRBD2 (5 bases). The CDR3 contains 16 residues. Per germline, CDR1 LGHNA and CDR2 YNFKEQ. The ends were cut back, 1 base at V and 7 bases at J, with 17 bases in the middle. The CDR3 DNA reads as TGTGCCAGCAGCCAAGGAGGTAGCGAGCGAGACAACATTCAGTACTTC. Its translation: CASSQGGSERDNIQYF.

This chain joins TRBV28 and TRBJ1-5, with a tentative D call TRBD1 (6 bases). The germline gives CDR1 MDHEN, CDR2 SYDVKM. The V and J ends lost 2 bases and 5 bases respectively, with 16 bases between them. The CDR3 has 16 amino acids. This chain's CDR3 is CASSLGRGFRHQPQHF. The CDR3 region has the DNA TGTGCCAGCAGTTTAGGCAGGGGATTCAGGCATCAGCCCCAGCATTTT.

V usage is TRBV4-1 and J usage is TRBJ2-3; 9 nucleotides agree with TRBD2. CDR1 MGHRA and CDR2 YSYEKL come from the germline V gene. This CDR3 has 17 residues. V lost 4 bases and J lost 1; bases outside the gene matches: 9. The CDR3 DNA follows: TGCGCCAGCAGCCGAGATGACGCTAGCGGGGGCACAGATACGCAGTATTTT. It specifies CASSRDDASGGTDTQYF.

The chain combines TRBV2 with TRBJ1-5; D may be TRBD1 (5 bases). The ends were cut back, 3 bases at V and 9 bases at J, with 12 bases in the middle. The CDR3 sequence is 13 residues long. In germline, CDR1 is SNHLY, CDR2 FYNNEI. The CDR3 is CASSEKGRRPQHF. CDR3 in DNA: TGTGCCAGCAGTGAGAAGGGGCGTCGGCCCCAGCATTTT. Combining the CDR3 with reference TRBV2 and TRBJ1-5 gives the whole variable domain EPEVTQTPSHQVTQMGQEVILRCVPISNHLYFYWYRQILGQKVEFLVSFYNNEISEKSEIFDDQFSVERPDGSNFTLKIRSTKLEDSAMYFCASSEKGRRPQHFGDGTRLSIL.

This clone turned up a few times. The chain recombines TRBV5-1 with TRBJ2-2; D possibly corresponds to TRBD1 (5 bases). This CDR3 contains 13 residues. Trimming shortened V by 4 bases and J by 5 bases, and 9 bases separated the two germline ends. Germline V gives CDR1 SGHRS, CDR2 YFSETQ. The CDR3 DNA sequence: TGCGCCAGCAGCACGACAGTTACCGGGGAGCTGTTTTTT. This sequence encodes CASSTTVTGELFF.

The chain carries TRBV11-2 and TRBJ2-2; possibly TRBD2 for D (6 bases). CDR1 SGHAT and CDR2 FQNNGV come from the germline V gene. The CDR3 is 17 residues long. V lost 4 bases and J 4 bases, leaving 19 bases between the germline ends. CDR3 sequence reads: CASSSARTGLRTGELFF. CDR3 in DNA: TGTGCCAGCAGCTCAGCCCGCACGGGACTTCGCACCGGGGAGCTGTTTTTT.

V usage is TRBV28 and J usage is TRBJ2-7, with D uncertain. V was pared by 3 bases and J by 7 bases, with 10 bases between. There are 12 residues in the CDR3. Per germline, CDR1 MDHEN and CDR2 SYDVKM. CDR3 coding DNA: TGTGCCAGCAGTTTTAGTCTTCATGAGCAGTACTTC. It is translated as CASSFSLHEQYF.